This T cell receptor beta chain was obtained from a study of Ad26.COV2.S vaccination and SARS-CoV-2 variants. Study-wide findings and caveats: Those who received the vaccine showed greater spike-specific TCR breadth than those given placebo. Reports say spike-specific CD8+ and CD4+ T cell responses covered substantial breadth after vaccination.

Per the germline V gene, CDR1 is LNHDA and CDR2 is SQIVND (reference sequence). The length of the CDR3 is 15 residues. Trimming left V 10 bases short and J 2 bases short, with 15 bases between. Repertoires were generated with immunoSEQ multiplex PCR, while TCRdb's copy carries only in-frame clones and drops some. The table shows 350,000 to 450,000 clones, with roughly 85% occurring only once. Treatment of the sample: roughly 20 received Ad26.COV2.S at low or high dose, single or two shots; about 5 received placebo; per-sample allocation not given. Samples were taken on day 63 after the first vaccine or placebo injection. Remarks on this clone: Its antigen is not known.

The sample consisted of peripheral blood, taken in a trial of Ad26.COV2.S vaccine versus placebo. The receptor's source is a person aged 18-60 years who received the Ad26.COV2.S COVID-19 vaccine or a placebo. The rearrangement joins TRBV19 to TRBJ2-6, with D possibly TRBD2 on 5 matching bases. CDR3 protein: CATHTGSPGANVLTF. CDR3 coding DNA: TGTGCCACTCATACGGGAAGCCCTGGGGCCAACGTCCTGACTTTC.